Reported below is one TCR beta chain. CDR1 and CDR2 from the germline V gene are SGHRS and YFSETQ. The CDR3 contains 15 residues. Trimming took 4 bases from V and 1 from J, leaving 12 bases between them. This sample is drawn from a study of cytomegalovirus exposure and HLA in healthy donors. Sequencing used immunoSEQ multiplex PCR; TCRdb keeps in-frame clones, though not all of them. The sample carries 120,000 or so clones, 88% recorded once. This receptor was obtained from a young man in good health and CMV-seronegative. Sequenced sample: PBMCs. The chain links TRBV5-1 to TRBJ1-3, with TRBD1 as a possible D gene (5 bases). CDR3 sequence: CASSPGGVSGNTIYF. Written as DNA, the CDR3 is TGCGCCAGCAGCCCCGGGGGTGTATCTGGAAACACCATATATTTT.